This T cell receptor beta chain is from a study of blood T cell repertoires in COVID-19. Background on the study: COVID-19 samples from acute and convalescent phases originated in the United States, Italy and Spain.

The CDR3 has 15 residues. J was trimmed by 5 bases and V by 3 bases; bases with no gene match: 6. The germline V gene has CDR1 SGHRS and CDR2 YFSETQ. Clones were sequenced by immunoSEQ multiplex PCR, and TCRdb holds only the in-frame ones, with some missing. The sample holds about 140,000 clones, approximately 85% seen once. This clone was seen a handful of times. The sample comprised PBMCs or T cells enriched from blood (not recorded which). The chain carries TRBV5-1 and TRBJ2-7, with 12 nucleotides matching TRBD2. This clonotype was sampled from a woman aged 50 to 60 with acute COVID-19. CDR3 loop: CASSSKLAGGNEQYF. In DNA form, the CDR3 reads TGCGCCAGCAGCTCGAAACTAGCGGGAGGCAACGAGCAGTACTTC.